The present T cell receptor beta chain was sequenced within a study of blood T cells in healthy people across ages. Study-wide findings and caveats: With unsorted PBMCs, a conclusive comparison of naive versus antigen-experienced cells was not possible. Expanded clonotype changes were possibly confounded by unknown donor CMV status. Diversity figures based on one million T cells were deemed too low.

On this clonotype: Its target is not known.

The draw of peripheral blood yielded ten milliliters from each donor. V was shortened by 0 bases and J by 8 bases, with 12 bases between the two germline ends. The CDR3 loop spans 15 amino acids. CDR1 and CDR2 (germline): SGHRS, YFSETQ. Next came a second PCR, run for about 6 to 11 cycles, which used a sample-barcoded 5' primer along with a J-beta primer mix. TCRdb processed the 5' RACE reads anew with MiXCR; each CDR3 protein has one entry. The sample holds around 500,000 distinct CDR3 sequences, under 55% seen once. The TCR sequence derives from an elderly man in good health. The V and J genes are TRBV5-1 and TRBJ1-6; D is uncertain. Sequencing input: blood. This chain's CDR3 is CASSLAQRGDSPLHF. The CDR3 DNA sequence: TGCGCCAGCAGCTTGGCGCAGAGAGGCGATTCACCCCTCCACTTT. Using reference TRBV5-1 and TRBJ1-6 for the parts outside the CDR3, the full variable domain is KAGVTQTPRYLIKTRGQQVTLSCSPISGHRSVSWYQQTPGQGLQFLFEYFSETQRNKGNFPGRFSGRQFSNSRSEMNVSTLELGDSALYLCASSLAQRGDSPLHFGNGTRLTVT.